These 2 T cell receptor beta chains share one sample of origin, sequenced in a study of T cells expressing NK-cell markers. TCRdb reprocessed the 5' RACE reads and keeps a single row for each CDR3 protein, giving no DNA. The specimen's table records roughly 390,000 distinct CDR3 sequences. The sequencing input was blood T cells: a sorted CD56 or NKG2C T cell subset, CD4+ or CD8+ T cells, or bulk PBMC T cells (not recorded which). The source is a woman aged 50 to 65 in good health.

The gene calls are TRBV11-2 and TRBJ1-2; TCRdb's D call, TRBD1, is unchecked because there is no DNA. The CDR3 is 13 amino acids. CDR1 is SGHAT and CDR2 is FQNNGV in the germline V gene. The chain's CDR3 is CASRDRPNYGYTF. Together with reference TRBV11-2 and TRBJ1-2, the CDR3 gives the full variable domain: EAGVAQSPRYKIIEKRQSVAFWCNPISGHATLYWYQQILGQGPKLLIQFQNNGVVDDSQLPKDRFSAERLKGVDSTLKIQPAKLEDSAVYLCASRDRPNYGYTFGSGTRLTVV.

This chain's CDR3 is CASSLNRGGRGEQFF. The V and J genes are TRBV6-5 and TRBJ2-1; TCRdb reports TRBD1, a call that lacks DNA to check it against. The CDR3 runs 15 residues. CDR1 MNHEY and CDR2 SVGAGI come from the germline V gene.